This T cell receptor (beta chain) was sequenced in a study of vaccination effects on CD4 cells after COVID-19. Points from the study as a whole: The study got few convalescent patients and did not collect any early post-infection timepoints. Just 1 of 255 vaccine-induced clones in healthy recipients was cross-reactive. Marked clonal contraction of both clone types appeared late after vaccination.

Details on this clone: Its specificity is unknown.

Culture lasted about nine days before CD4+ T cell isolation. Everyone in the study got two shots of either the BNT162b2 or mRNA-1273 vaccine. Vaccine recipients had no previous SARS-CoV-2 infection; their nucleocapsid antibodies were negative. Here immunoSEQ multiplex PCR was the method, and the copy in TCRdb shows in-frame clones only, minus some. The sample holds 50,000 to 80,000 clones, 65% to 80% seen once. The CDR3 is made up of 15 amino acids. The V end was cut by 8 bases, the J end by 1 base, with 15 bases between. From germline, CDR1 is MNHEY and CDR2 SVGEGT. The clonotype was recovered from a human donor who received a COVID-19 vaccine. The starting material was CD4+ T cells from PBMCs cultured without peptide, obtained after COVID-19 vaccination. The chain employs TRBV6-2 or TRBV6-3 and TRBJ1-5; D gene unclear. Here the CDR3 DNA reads TGTGCCAGCTGCCCTCTGGGAAGCAGCAATCAGCCCCAGCATTTT. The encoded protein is CASCPLGSSNQPQHF.